These T cell receptor beta chains were read from a single sample in a study of blood T cell repertoires in COVID-19. Method: immunoSEQ multiplex PCR; TCRdb's copy keeps in-frame clones and lacks some. The sample has 300,000 to 400,000 clones; approximately 85% are singletons. The sequenced sample was peripheral blood. The receptors here all came from a human donor in a cohort sampled during active COVID-19. Both conserved end residues are part of each CDR3. Each record gives: V gene, D gene, J gene, clone size, CDR3 protein, CDR3 DNA. The D gene is left open where the match is weak. Clone size is given for some rows only: seen once, a few or many times, or a class if the clone is expanded.

v_call: TRBV15
d_call: NA
j_call: TRBJ2-3
clone_size: NA
cdr3_aa: CATAYSDTQYF
cdr3_nt: TGTGCCACCGCTTACTCAGATACGCAGTATTTT

v_call: TRBV14
d_call: NA
j_call: TRBJ2-5
clone_size: NA
cdr3_aa: CASSQMASGGETQYF
cdr3_nt: TGTGCCAGCAGCCAAATGGCCTCCGGAGGGGAGACCCAGTACTTC

v_call: TRBV7-2
d_call: NA
j_call: TRBJ2-7
clone_size: NA
cdr3_aa: CASSLQGHEQYF
cdr3_nt: TGTGCCAGCAGCCTGCAGGGGCACGAGCAGTACTTC

v_call: TRBV4-1
d_call: NA
j_call: TRBJ1-1
clone_size: NA
cdr3_aa: CASSQGARVAFF
cdr3_nt: TGCGCCAGCAGCCAGGGGGCAAGAGTAGCTTTCTTT

v_call: TRBV4-2
d_call: NA
j_call: TRBJ1-3
clone_size: NA
cdr3_aa: CASSQVAPTGLTIYF
cdr3_nt: TGTGCCAGCAGCCAAGTTGCCCCGACAGGTCTGACCATATATTTT

v_call: TRBV4-1
d_call: NA
j_call: TRBJ2-6
clone_size: NA
cdr3_aa: CASSQDPGASSGANVLTF
cdr3_nt: TGCGCCAGCAGCCAGGATCCAGGGGCGTCCTCTGGGGCCAACGTCCTGACTTTC

v_call: TRBV27
d_call: TRBD1
j_call: TRBJ1-2
clone_size: NA
cdr3_aa: CASSFGTGIGYTF
cdr3_nt: TGTGCCAGCAGTTTCGGGACAGGAATTGGCTACACCTTC

v_call: TRBV30
d_call: TRBD1
j_call: TRBJ1-2
clone_size: once
cdr3_aa: CAWTWGQGYGYTF
cdr3_nt: TGTGCCTGGACGTGGGGACAGGGATATGGCTACACCTTC

v_call: TRBV20-1
d_call: NA
j_call: TRBJ2-7
clone_size: few
cdr3_aa: CSATSGHEQYF
cdr3_nt: TGCAGTGCTACCAGCGGGCATGAGCAGTACTTC

v_call: TRBV25-1
d_call: TRBD2
j_call: TRBJ2-1
clone_size: few
cdr3_aa: CASSDSGDYNEQFF
cdr3_nt: TGTGCCAGCAGTGATAGCGGGGACTACAATGAGCAGTTCTTC

v_call: TRBV5-8
d_call: NA
j_call: TRBJ2-3
clone_size: NA
cdr3_aa: CASSFSGSTDTQYF
cdr3_nt: TGTGCCAGCAGCTTCTCAGGGAGCACAGATACGCAGTATTTT

v_call: TRBV24-1
d_call: NA
j_call: TRBJ2-6
clone_size: NA
cdr3_aa: CATSAAGANVLTF
cdr3_nt: TGTGCCACCAGTGCGGCTGGGGCCAACGTCCTGACTTTC

v_call: TRBV12-3/TRBV12-4
d_call: NA
j_call: TRBJ1-1
clone_size: NA
cdr3_aa: CASGLQLNTEAFF
cdr3_nt: TGTGCCAGCGGGTTACAGTTGAACACTGAAGCTTTCTTT

v_call: TRBV24-1
d_call: TRBD2
j_call: TRBJ2-3
clone_size: NA
cdr3_aa: CATAGLAGTNGDTQYF
cdr3_nt: TGTGCCACCGCAGGACTAGCGGGGACCAACGGGGATACGCAGTATTTT

v_call: TRBV6-2/TRBV6-3
d_call: NA
j_call: TRBJ1-2
clone_size: NA
cdr3_aa: CASSSQRGADTF
cdr3_nt: TGTGCCAGCAGTTCCCAGCGGGGTGCGGACACCTTC